The following is a T cell receptor beta chain sequence with its context. Its antigen is still unknown. The sample holds no much larger clone one base away, and base qualities are not on file. Donors were 40 or so systemically healthy Caucasian individuals from Russia aged about 6 to 100 years. Each donor gave 8.5 to 10 milliliters of peripheral blood, collected into EDTA-treated Vacutainer tubes. Ficoll-Paque density-gradient centrifugation was used to isolate PBMCs, with at least 7 million per sample. Total RNA, at least 6 micrograms per sample, was extracted from PBMCs with Trizol reagent. For every donor, an aliquot of PBMCs went through flow cytometry to measure the percentages of naive CD45RAhigh/CD27high T cells. These data are taken from a study of blood T cells in healthy people across ages (dated by TCRdb to between 2015 and 2017). About the study as a whole: In model experiments, template switching captured about one uniquely barcoded TCR beta cDNA molecule for every two T cells. To avoid experimental bias, donors of different ages were distributed randomly across sequencing lanes. Using deep sequencing normalized with unique cDNA molecular identifiers, the study measured how TCR beta repertoire diversity changes with age. Using the same blood draw, the study looked at two additional independent replicas of 1 million unique cDNA reads for two donors, one aged 18 to 30 and the other aged 80 or older. Donors were grouped into four age groups: young (average 16 years), middle-aged (39), aged (about 60) and long-lived (just over 80). The research as a whole found: Total diversity estimates from one million sequenced T cells were considered lower bounds and underestimates. As age increased, observed TCR beta diversity per million T cells dropped in a roughly linear way, and a significant reduction was already evident by age about 40. Because profiling used bulk unsorted PBMCs, naive and antigen-experienced compartments could not be compared conclusively. Because the CMV infection status of the donors was unknown, age-related changes in expanded clonotypes may potentially have been confounded. A strong correlation was found between observed TCR beta diversity and the percentage of naive T cells measured by flow cytometry. Compared with the aged group, the long-lived group had more naive CD4+ T cells, fewer expanded clones and increased TCR diversity, suggesting age selection.

The library was obtained by 5' RACE. TCRdb lists the instrument as Illumina HiSeq 2500. A second PCR of 7 to 11 cycles was performed with a sample-barcoded 5' primer and a J-beta primer mix. A unique molecular identifier was introduced onto each TCR beta cDNA molecule by a template-switch 5' adaptor carrying 12 random nucleotides. At least 2.5 million CDR3-containing paired-end reads were obtained from each sample. First-strand cDNA synthesis was performed from all RNA using the Mint cDNA synthesis kit, with priming by a TRBC-specific oligonucleotide. All cDNA was treated with uracil-DNA glycosylase and then went through a first 18-cycle PCR with the universal primers M1SS and BC2_uni_R. The published analysis was carried out like this. Normalization of each sample was performed by random selection of 1 million high-quality reads, each carrying a distinct molecular identifier. Reads sharing molecular identifiers were discarded rather than binned into consensus sequences. MiTCR, run with a Q25 quality threshold and the strictest error-elimination algorithm, handled CDR3 identification, clonotype clustering and error correction. A nonparametric unseen species model with Euler transformation was used to estimate lower-bound total TCR beta diversity. TCRdb reprocessing: public reads trimmed at Q25 with fastp, clones called with MiXCR, in-frame beta chains kept. Each CDR3 protein appears once, grouped with its most common genes and DNA. These V and J calls rely on TCRdb rather than the paper's analysis. For this sample the table gives roughly 1.5 million distinct CDR3 sequences, of which approximately 39% were detected only once. The top ten clones comprise over 3.5% of the sample.

V loses 6 bases of germline sequence and J loses 0 bases, and the interval between the two ends is 9 bases. The germline V gene gives CDR1 as SGHVS and CDR2 as FQNEAQ. Counted from cysteine to phenylalanine, this CDR3 has 14 amino acids. Only the CDR3 portion is preserved as DNA: 42 bases, with reading frame beginning at the first base. Recombination linked TRBV7-8 to TRBJ1-3; perhaps TRBD1 is the D gene, with 6 bases matching. The material sequenced was blood. The origin of this receptor is a woman between 18 and 30 years old in good health. The base sequence is TGTGCCAGCAGGAAACAGGGCTCTGGAAACACCATATATTTT. Its amino acids are CASRKQGSGNTIYF.